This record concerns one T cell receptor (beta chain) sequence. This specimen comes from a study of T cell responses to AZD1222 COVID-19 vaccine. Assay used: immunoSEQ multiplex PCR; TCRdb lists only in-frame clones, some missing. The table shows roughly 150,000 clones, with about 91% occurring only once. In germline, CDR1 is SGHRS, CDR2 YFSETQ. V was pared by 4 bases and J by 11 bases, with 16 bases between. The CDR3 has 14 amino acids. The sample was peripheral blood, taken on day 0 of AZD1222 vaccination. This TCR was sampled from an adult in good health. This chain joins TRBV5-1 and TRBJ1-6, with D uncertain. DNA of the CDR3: TGCGCCAGCAGCGCCGACCTCGCTCGCCCACCCCTCCACTTT. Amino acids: CASSADLARPPLHF.